These 2 T cell receptor beta chains were all obtained from the same sample, sequenced in a study of PD-L1 blockade in urothelial cancer. Libraries were prepared by immunoSEQ multiplex PCR; TCRdb keeps only in-frame clonotypes and omits some of them. The sample holds under 80,000 clones; 81% are singletons and the top ten take around 5.7%. This sample's time point: pretreatment peripheral blood. This material consisted of PBMCs, taken around atezolizumab (anti-PD-L1) treatment. The receptors stem from a man aged 65 to 79 with urothelial cancer.

The chain uses TRBV9 and TRBJ1-2; no reliable D call. The CDR3 loop spans 13 amino acids. Between the trimmed V and J ends, which lost 4 bases and 8 bases, there was a span of 15 bases. CDR1 is SGDLS and CDR2 is YYNGEE in the germline V gene. CDR3 amino acids: CASSPGGRSGYTF. CDR3 bases: TGTGCCAGCAGCCCCGGAGGACGCAGCGGCTACACCTTC.

The chain has TRBV9 and TRBJ2-3, with 10 bases aligning to TRBD2. The CDR3 covers 14 residues. Germline V gene sequence: CDR1 SGDLS, CDR2 YYNGEE. With V trimmed by 3 bases and J by 6 bases, 4 bases remained unmatched. The CDR3 nucleotides read TGTGCCAGCAGCGCCTTAGCGGGGGGTGATACGCAGTATTTT. This codes for CASSALAGGDTQYF.